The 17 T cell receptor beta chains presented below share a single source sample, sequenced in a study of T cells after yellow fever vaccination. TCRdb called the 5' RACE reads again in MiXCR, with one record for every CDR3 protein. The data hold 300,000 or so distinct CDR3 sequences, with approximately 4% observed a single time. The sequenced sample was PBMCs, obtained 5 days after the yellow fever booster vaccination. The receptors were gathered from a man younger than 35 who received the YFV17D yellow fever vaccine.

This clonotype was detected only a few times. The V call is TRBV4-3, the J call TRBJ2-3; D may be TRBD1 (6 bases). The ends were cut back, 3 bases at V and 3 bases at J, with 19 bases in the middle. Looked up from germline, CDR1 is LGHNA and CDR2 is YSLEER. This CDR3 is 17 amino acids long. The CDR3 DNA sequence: TGCGCCAGCAGCCATACACTACAGGGTCTGGCAACAGATACGCAGTATTTT. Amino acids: CASSHTLQGLATDTQYF.

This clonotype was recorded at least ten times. CDR3 region: CASSLEGGSYNEQFF. The DNA of the CDR3 is TGCGCCAGCAGCTTGGAGGGGGGGTCCTACAATGAGCAGTTCTTC. V is TRBV5-1 and J is TRBJ2-1; a weak D match, TRBD2 (7 bases). The germline gives CDR1 SGHRS, CDR2 YFSETQ. The V gene lost 0 bases and the J gene lost 1 base, with 8 bases spanning the gap. CDR3 length: 15 residues.

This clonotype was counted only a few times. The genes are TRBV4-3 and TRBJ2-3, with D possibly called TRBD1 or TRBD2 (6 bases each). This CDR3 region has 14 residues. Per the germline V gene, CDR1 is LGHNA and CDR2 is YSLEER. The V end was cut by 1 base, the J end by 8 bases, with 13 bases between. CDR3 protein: CASSQAGGLGTQYF. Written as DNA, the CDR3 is TGCGCCAGCAGCCAAGCCGGGGGCCTGGGTACGCAGTATTTT.

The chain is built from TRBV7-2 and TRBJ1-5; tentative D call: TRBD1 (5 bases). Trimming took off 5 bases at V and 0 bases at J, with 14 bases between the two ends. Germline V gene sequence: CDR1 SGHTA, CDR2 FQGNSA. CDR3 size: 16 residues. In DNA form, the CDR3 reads TGTGCCAGCAGCCTATACGGGACTTATAGCAATCAGCCCCAGCATTTT. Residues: CASSLYGTYSNQPQHF. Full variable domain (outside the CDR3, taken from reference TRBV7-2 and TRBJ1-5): GAGVSQSPSNKVTEKGKDVELRCDPISGHTALYWYRQSLGQGLEFLIYFQGNSAPDKSGLPSDRFSAERTGGSVSTLTIQRTQQEDSAVYLCASSLYGTYSNQPQHFGDGTRLSIL.

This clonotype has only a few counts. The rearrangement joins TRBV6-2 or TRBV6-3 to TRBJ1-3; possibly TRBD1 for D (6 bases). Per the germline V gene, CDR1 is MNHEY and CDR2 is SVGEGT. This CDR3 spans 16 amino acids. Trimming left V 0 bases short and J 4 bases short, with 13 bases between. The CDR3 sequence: CASSYSTQGTGNTIYF. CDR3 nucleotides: TGTGCCAGCAGTTACTCGACACAGGGAACCGGAAACACCATATATTTT.

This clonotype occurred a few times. The CDR3 is CASSPGDRRQETQYF. CDR3 nucleotides: TGTGCCAGCAGCCCGGGGGACAGGCGCCAAGAGACCCAGTACTTC. This chain connects TRBV5-4 to TRBJ2-5, with 8 bases aligning to TRBD1. The CDR3 contains 15 residues. Germline-derived CDR1 and CDR2 are SGHNT and YYREEE (reference sequence). V dropped 4 bases and J dropped 1; count of bases not matched to a gene: 6.

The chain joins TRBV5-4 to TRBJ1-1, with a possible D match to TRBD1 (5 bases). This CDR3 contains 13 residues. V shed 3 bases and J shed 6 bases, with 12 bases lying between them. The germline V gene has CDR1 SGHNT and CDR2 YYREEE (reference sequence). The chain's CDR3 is CASSSLQGAEAFF. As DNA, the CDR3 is TGTGCCAGCAGCTCTCTACAAGGGGCTGAAGCTTTCTTT. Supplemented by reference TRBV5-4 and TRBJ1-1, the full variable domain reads ETGVTQSPTHLIKTRGQQVTLRCSSQSGHNTVSWYQQALGQGPQFIFQYYREEENGRGNFPPRFSGLQFPNYSSELNVNALELDDSALYLCASSSLQGAEAFFGQGTRLTVV.

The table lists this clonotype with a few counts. CDR3 sequence reads: CASSPRVESRSYNEQFF. The DNA of the CDR3 is TGTGCCAGCAGCCCCCGGGTTGAGTCCCGTTCCTACAATGAGCAGTTCTTC. The rearrangement uses TRBV7-2 and TRBJ2-1, with D hard to call. This CDR3 comprises 17 residues. Germline lookup yields CDR1 SGHTA and CDR2 FQGNSA. Trimming took off 5 bases at V and 1 base at J, with 18 bases between the two ends.

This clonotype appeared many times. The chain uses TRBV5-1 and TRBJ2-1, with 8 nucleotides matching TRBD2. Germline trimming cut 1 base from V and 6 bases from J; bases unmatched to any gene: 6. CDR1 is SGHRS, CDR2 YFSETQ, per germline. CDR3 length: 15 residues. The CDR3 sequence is CASSLSVGGANEQFF. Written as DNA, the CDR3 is TGCGCCAGCAGCTTGTCGGTCGGGGGGGCCAATGAGCAGTTCTTC.

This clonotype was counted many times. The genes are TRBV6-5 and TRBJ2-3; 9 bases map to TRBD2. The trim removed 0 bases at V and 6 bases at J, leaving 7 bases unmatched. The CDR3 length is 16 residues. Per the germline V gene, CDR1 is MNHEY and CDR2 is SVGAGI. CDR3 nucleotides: TGTGCCAGCAGTTACTCGCCGCGGGGGGGCAGGGATACGCAGTATTTT. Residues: CASSYSPRGGRDTQYF.

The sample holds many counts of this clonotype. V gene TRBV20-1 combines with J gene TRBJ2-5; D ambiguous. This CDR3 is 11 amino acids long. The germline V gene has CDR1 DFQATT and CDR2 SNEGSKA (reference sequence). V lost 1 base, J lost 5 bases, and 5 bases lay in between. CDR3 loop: CSARVGETQYF. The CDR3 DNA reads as TGCAGTGCTAGAGTCGGGGAGACCCAGTACTTC.

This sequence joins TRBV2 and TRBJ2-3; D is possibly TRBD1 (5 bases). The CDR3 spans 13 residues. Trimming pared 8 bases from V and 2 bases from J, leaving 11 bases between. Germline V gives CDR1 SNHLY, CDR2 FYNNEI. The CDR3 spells CASPVGDTDTQYF. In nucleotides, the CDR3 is TGTGCCAGCCCAGTAGGGGACACAGATACGCAGTATTTT.

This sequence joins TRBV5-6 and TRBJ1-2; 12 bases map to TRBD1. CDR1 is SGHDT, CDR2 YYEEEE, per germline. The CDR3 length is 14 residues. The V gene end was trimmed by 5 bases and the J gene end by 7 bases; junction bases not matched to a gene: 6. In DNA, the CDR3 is TGTGCCAGCAGACTCCGGGACAGGGGGCTTGGCTACACCTTC. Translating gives CASRLRDRGLGYTF.

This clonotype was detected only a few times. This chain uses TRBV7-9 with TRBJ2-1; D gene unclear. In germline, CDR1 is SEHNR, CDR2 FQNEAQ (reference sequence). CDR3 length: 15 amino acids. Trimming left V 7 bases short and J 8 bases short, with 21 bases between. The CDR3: CASITPLGGRDEQFF. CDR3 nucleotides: TGTGCCAGCATCACTCCGCTAGGCGGTAGGGATGAGCAGTTCTTC.

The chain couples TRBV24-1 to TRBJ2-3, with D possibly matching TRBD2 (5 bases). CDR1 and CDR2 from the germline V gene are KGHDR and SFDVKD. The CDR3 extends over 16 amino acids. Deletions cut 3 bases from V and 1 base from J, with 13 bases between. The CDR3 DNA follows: TGTGCCACCAGTGATCCGCCCCGTAGCGGCACAGATACGCAGTATTTT. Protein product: CATSDPPRSGTDTQYF.

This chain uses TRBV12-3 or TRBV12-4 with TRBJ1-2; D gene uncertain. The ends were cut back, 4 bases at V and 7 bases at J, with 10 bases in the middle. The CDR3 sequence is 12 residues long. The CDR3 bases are TGTGCCAGCAGTTCCCGAGTTGGTGGCTACACCTTC. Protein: CASSSRVGGYTF.

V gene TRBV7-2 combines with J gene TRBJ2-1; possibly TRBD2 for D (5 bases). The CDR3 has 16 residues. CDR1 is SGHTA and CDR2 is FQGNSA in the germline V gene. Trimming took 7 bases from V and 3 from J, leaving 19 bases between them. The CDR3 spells CASTLEAARFYNEQFF. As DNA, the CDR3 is TGTGCCAGCACCTTGGAAGCGGCCCGGTTCTACAATGAGCAGTTCTTC. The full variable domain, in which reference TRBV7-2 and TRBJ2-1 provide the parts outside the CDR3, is GAGVSQSPSNKVTEKGKDVELRCDPISGHTALYWYRQSLGQGLEFLIYFQGNSAPDKSGLPSDRFSAERTGGSVSTLTIQRTQQEDSAVYLCASTLEAARFYNEQFFGPGTRLTVL.